One and the same sample provided the 24 T cell receptor beta chains below, sequenced in a study of T cell responses to AZD1222 COVID-19 vaccine. The table came from immunoSEQ multiplex PCR; TCRdb's copy has only in-frame clones and leaves some out. The repertoire holds about 67,000 clones, with around 84% as singletons. The sequences come from peripheral blood, collected on day 0 of AZD1222 vaccination. The receptors come from an adult in good health.

The chain links TRBV18 to TRBJ1-2, with no clear D. Deletions cut 0 bases from V and 4 bases from J, with 12 bases between. The CDR3 contains 15 residues. Per the germline V gene, CDR1 is KGHSH and CDR2 is LQKENI. CDR3: CASSPPNEEIYGYTF. The CDR3 DNA sequence: TGTGCCAGCTCACCACCTAACGAGGAGATCTATGGCTACACCTTC.

This sequence joins TRBV27 and TRBJ2-1; 8 nucleotides match TRBD2. V dropped 6 bases and J dropped 0; count of bases not matched to a gene: 19. Germline values: CDR1 MNHEY, CDR2 SMNVEV (reference sequence). This CDR3 is 20 amino acids long. CDR3 sequence: CASSRLSARGGTSSYNEQFF. DNA of the CDR3: TGTGCCAGCAGCCGCCTAAGTGCTCGGGGGGGTACTAGCTCCTACAATGAGCAGTTCTTC.

CDR3 coding DNA: TGTGCCAGCAGCTTAGTGGTCCACGAGCAGTACTTC. It codes for CASSLVVHEQYF. The chain carries TRBV11-3 and TRBJ2-7; D is unclear. CDR1 and CDR2 (germline): SGHNT, YENEEA. Trimming left V 1 base short and J 5 bases short, with 6 bases between. The CDR3 consists of 12 residues.

The chain links TRBV27 to TRBJ1-2; TRBD1 aligns across 7 bases. V was pared by 0 bases and J by 6 bases, with 4 bases of the junction left unmatched. CDR1 and CDR2 from the germline V gene are MNHEY and SMNVEV (reference sequence). This CDR3 is built from 14 residues. DNA of the CDR3: TGTGCCAGCAGTTTATCGGAGGGGGCGCATGGCTACACCTTC. Translating gives CASSLSEGAHGYTF.

This rearrangement joins TRBV10-3 to TRBJ1-5; TRBD1 matches at 9 bases. The CDR3 is 17 residues long. J lost 3 bases, V lost 2 bases, and 8 bases had no gene match. The germline CDR1 and CDR2 sequences are ENHRY and SYGVKD. The CDR3: CAISEGRGQGFNQPQHF. For the CDR3, the DNA is TGTGCCATCAGTGAGGGCCGGGGACAGGGTTTCAATCAGCCCCAGCATTTT.

In its sample, this clone was seen once. This chain connects TRBV7-3 to TRBJ2-1; 7 nucleotides match TRBD2. The CDR3 has 14 residues. V lost 6 bases, J lost 3 bases, and 5 bases stayed unmatched. Germline V gene sequence: CDR1 SGHTA, CDR2 FQGTGA. CDR3: CASRSLAVYNEQFF. The DNA of the CDR3 is TGTGCCAGCAGGTCGCTAGCGGTCTACAATGAGCAGTTCTTC.

This clone appeared a single time. The chain couples TRBV4-1 to TRBJ2-2; D perhaps matches TRBD2 (7 bases). The CDR3 contains 17 residues. CDR1 is MGHRA, CDR2 YSYEKL, per germline. V was pared by 0 bases and J by 0 bases, with 11 bases between. The CDR3 here is CASSQEGRGTNTGELFF. The CDR3 DNA follows: TGCGCCAGCAGCCAAGAAGGGAGGGGGACGAACACCGGGGAGCTGTTTTTT.

The rearrangement links TRBV15 to TRBJ2-5; D perhaps matches TRBD1 (5 bases). Per germline, CDR1 LNHNV and CDR2 YYDKDF (reference sequence). This CDR3 has 13 residues. Between the trimmed V and J ends, which lost 5 bases and 5 bases, there was a span of 12 bases. CDR3: CATSGQGRETQYF. The CDR3 DNA sequence: TGTGCCACCAGCGGCCAGGGTAGGGAGACCCAGTACTTC. Based on the CDR3 plus reference TRBV15 and TRBJ2-5, the full variable domain is DAMVIQNPRYQVTQFGKPVTLSCSQTLNHNVMYWYQQKSSQAPKLLFHYYDKDFNNEADTPDNFQSRRPNTSFCFLDIRSPGLGDTAMYLCATSGQGRETQYFGPGTRLLVL.

The rearrangement uses TRBV19 and TRBJ1-4; D is ambiguous. Germline V gene lookup returns CDR1 LNHDA and CDR2 SQIVND (reference sequence). CDR3 length: 15 residues. Trimming cost V 3 bases and J 4 bases, with 12 bases left between them. Written as DNA, the CDR3 is TGTGCCAGTAGTATCCGCCAGAGTTTTAATGAAAAACTGTTTTTT. It codes for CASSIRQSFNEKLFF.

The chain is built from TRBV7-9 and TRBJ1-1; a weak D match, TRBD1 (5 bases). Trimming took off 5 bases at V and 4 bases at J, with 14 bases between the two ends. The CDR3 loop spans 14 amino acids. CDR1 is SEHNR, CDR2 FQNEAQ, per germline (reference sequence). CDR3 protein: CASSLWDWSTEAFF. In DNA form, the CDR3 reads TGTGCCAGCAGCCTATGGGACTGGAGCACTGAAGCTTTCTTT.

The chain uses TRBV7-2 and TRBJ1-2, with 9 bases matching TRBD1. With V trimmed by 5 bases and J by 13 bases, 11 bases remained unmatched. There are 13 residues in the CDR3. The V gene's germline CDR1 is SGHTA and CDR2 FQGNSA. The CDR3 is CASSPARDRAVTF. The CDR3 nucleotides read TGTGCCAGCAGCCCCGCCCGGGACAGGGCAGTCACCTTC.

This chain uses TRBV5-1 with TRBJ2-2; possibly TRBD1 for D (7 bases). Germline V gives CDR1 SGHRS, CDR2 YFSETQ. Deletions cut 4 bases from V and 7 bases from J, with 17 bases between. The length of the CDR3 is 15 residues. CDR3 amino acids: CASSRQGDSGGELFF. The CDR3 nucleotides read TGCGCCAGCAGCCGACAGGGAGATAGCGGCGGGGAGCTGTTTTTT. The variable domain in full, with the rest retrieved from reference TRBV5-1 and TRBJ2-2, is KAGVTQTPRYLIKTRGQQVTLSCSPISGHRSVSWYQQTPGQGLQFLFEYFSETQRNKGNFPGRFSGRQFSNSRSEMNVSTLELGDSALYLCASSRQGDSGGELFFGEGSRLTVL.

The chain links TRBV19 to TRBJ2-3, with 7 bases fitting TRBD1. The trim removed 3 bases at V and 7 bases at J, leaving 7 bases unmatched. Germline-derived CDR1 and CDR2 are LNHDA and SQIVND (reference sequence). CDR3 length: 14 amino acids. The DNA of the CDR3 is TGTGCCAGTAGTATTATGGGACAGTTAAATACGCAGTATTTT. It translates to CASSIMGQLNTQYF.

V gene TRBV5-1 combines with J gene TRBJ1-2, with D perhaps matching TRBD1 (5 bases). V was pared by 3 bases and J by 4 bases, with 10 bases between. This CDR3 contains 13 residues. Germline V gives CDR1 SGHRS, CDR2 YFSETQ. The CDR3 reads CASSSTGLYGYTF. CDR3 coding DNA: TGCGCCAGCAGCTCCACAGGACTCTATGGCTACACCTTC. The whole variable domain, filled in from reference TRBV5-1 and TRBJ1-2, reads KAGVTQTPRYLIKTRGQQVTLSCSPISGHRSVSWYQQTPGQGLQFLFEYFSETQRNKGNFPGRFSGRQFSNSRSEMNVSTLELGDSALYLCASSSTGLYGYTFGSGTRLTVV.

The J gene is TRBJ2-6, the V gene TRBV5-1; D uncertain. Trimming shortened V by 5 bases and J by 4 bases, and 13 bases separated the two germline ends. The CDR3 is made up of 15 amino acids. In germline, CDR1 is SGHRS, CDR2 YFSETQ. CDR3 protein: CASRPVLSGANVLTF. CDR3 nucleotides: TGCGCCAGCAGACCGGTCCTGTCCGGGGCCAACGTCCTGACTTTC.

The DNA of the CDR3 is TGTGCCAGCAGCTTAGATTTCGGACGGGGAGGGGAGCTGTTTTTT. This codes for CASSLDFGRGGELFF. The chain carries TRBV7-9 and TRBJ2-2, with D maybe TRBD2 (5 bases). The CDR3 consists of 15 residues. V was clipped by 1 base and J by 8 bases, with 14 bases between them. Germline CDR1 SEHNR, CDR2 FQNEAQ (reference sequence).

The CDR3 reads CAWTSGGTSTDTQYF. The CDR3 DNA follows: TGTGCCTGGACAAGCGGGGGGACAAGCACAGATACGCAGTATTTT. This sequence joins TRBV30 and TRBJ2-3; 9 bases map to TRBD2. Germline-derived CDR1 and CDR2 are GTSNPN and SVGIG (reference sequence). With V trimmed by 4 bases and J by 0 bases, 5 bases remained unmatched. The CDR3 totals 15 residues.

The chain recombines TRBV7-9 with TRBJ1-2, with D possibly being TRBD1 (5 bases). The germline V gene encodes CDR1 SEHNR and CDR2 FQNEAQ (reference sequence). V was shortened by 1 base and J by 8 bases, with 14 bases between the two germline ends. This CDR3 comprises 14 residues. Here the CDR3 DNA reads TGTGCCAGCAGCTTAGAAGCAGGGAACAGGGGCTACACCTTC. Its translation is CASSLEAGNRGYTF.

The genes are TRBV5-1 and TRBJ2-1; 10 positions match TRBD2. The V and J ends lost 0 bases and 4 bases, in that order; junction bases with no gene match: 1. The germline gives CDR1 SGHRS, CDR2 YFSETQ. The CDR3 sequence is 15 residues long. The CDR3: CASSLELAGYNEQFF. The DNA for the CDR3 is TGCGCCAGCAGCTTGGAACTAGCGGGGTACAATGAGCAGTTCTTC.

CDR3 nucleotides: TGTGCCAGTACCTCGGACGGCTACGAGCAGTACTTC. This translates into CASTSDGYEQYF. The rearrangement links TRBV19 to TRBJ2-7; D gene ambiguous. The CDR3 totals 12 residues. Germline-derived CDR1 and CDR2 are LNHDA and SQIVND (reference sequence). V lost 7 bases, J lost 3 bases, and 10 bases lay in between.

The chain employs TRBV6-5 and TRBJ1-3; D gene unclear. Trimming took 8 bases from V and 4 from J, leaving 15 bases between them. The CDR3 is 14 amino acids. Per the germline V gene, CDR1 is MNHEY and CDR2 is SVGAGI. The CDR3 DNA follows: TGTGCCAGCCATTCCCGCGGGGTCGGAAACACCATATATTTT. Translating it yields CASHSRGVGNTIYF.

V and J are TRBV30 and TRBJ1-5; the D is unclear. The CDR3 is 13 amino acids. The germline V gene encodes CDR1 GTSNPN and CDR2 SVGIG (reference sequence). Deletions cut 4 bases from V and 0 bases from J, with 7 bases between. The CDR3 DNA reads as TGTGCCTGGACGAACTATAGCAATCAGCCCCAGCATTTT. Translated: CAWTNYSNQPQHF.

The V call is TRBV5-1, the J call TRBJ1-4; a weak D match, TRBD1 (5 bases). Germline V gene lookup returns CDR1 SGHRS and CDR2 YFSETQ. The CDR3 consists of 16 residues. Trimming took off 6 bases at V and 5 bases at J, with 20 bases between the two ends. This CDR3 reads CASTSNAGTGNEKLFF. The CDR3 DNA reads TGCGCCAGCACCTCTAATGCCGGGACGGGAAATGAAAAACTGTTTTTT.

The rearrangement joins TRBV3-1 (or the pseudogene TRBV3-2) to TRBJ1-2; D call uncertain. The CDR3 is 13 residues long. The germline CDR1 and CDR2 sequences are LGHDT and YNNKEL (reference sequence). The germline V and J ends were trimmed by 4 bases and 7 bases, with 13 bases remaining between them. This chain's CDR3 is CASSRTSSPGYTF. CDR3 bases: TGTGCCAGCAGCCGCACCAGCAGTCCTGGCTACACCTTC.